The 23 T cell receptor beta chains below all came from one sample that was sequenced in a study of technical replicates of blood from several donors (dated by TCRdb to between 2016 and 2019). The library was generated by the immunoSEQ multiplex PCR assay. TCRdb limited this immuneACCESS table to in-frame rearrangements with V and J called. A share of clones is missing; checked studies link under half to unresolved V genes, and the rest is unexplained. The sample profile shows tens of thousands of clones; 94% of them were found once. The ten largest account for 0.38% of the sample. Source material: T cells isolated from PBMCs. Source of these receptors: a human donor in good health.

This rearrangement joins TRBV7-6 to TRBJ2-7, with 8 bases lining up with TRBD1. The V gene end was trimmed by 5 bases and the J gene end by 4 bases; junction bases not matched to a gene: 16. The germline V gene encodes CDR1 SGHVS and CDR2 FNYEAQ. The CDR3 is made up of 17 amino acids. CDR3 amino acids: CASSTGQGRVSNYEQYF. CDR3 bases: TGTGCCAGCAGCACCGGACAGGGAAGGGTCTCAAATTACGAGCAGTACTTC.

This rearrangement joins TRBV25-1 to TRBJ2-1; 8 bases are a match to TRBD2. Unmatched junction bases numbered 11, after V lost 8 bases and J lost 2 bases. The CDR3 spans 16 residues. The V gene's germline CDR1 is MGHDK and CDR2 SYGVNS. CDR3 nucleotide sequence: TGTGCCAGCCTCCGGGAGGGACCGGGAACCTACAATGAGCAGTTCTTC. Residues: CASLREGPGTYNEQFF.

The chain couples TRBV7-3 to TRBJ2-1, with TRBD2 identical over 7 bases. The CDR3 runs to 14 residues. From germline, CDR1 is SGHTA and CDR2 FQGTGA. V lost 2 bases to trimming and J lost 8 bases; unmatched junction nucleotides: 6. The CDR3 sequence: CASSLGGSSDEQFF. The CDR3 DNA reads TGTGCCAGCAGCTTAGGCGGGAGCAGCGATGAGCAGTTCTTC.

The J gene is TRBJ2-5, the V gene TRBV11-2, with TRBD2 matching over 8 bases. The CDR3 runs 17 residues. Germline trimming cut 3 bases from V and 2 bases from J; bases unmatched to any gene: 11. Germline V gives CDR1 SGHAT, CDR2 FQNNGV. CDR3: CASSFRVRLAQQETQYF. In nucleotides, the CDR3 is TGTGCCAGCAGCTTTAGGGTCCGACTAGCGCAACAAGAGACCCAGTACTTC.

The gene calls are TRBV4-1 and TRBJ2-5; 9 bases map to TRBD1. The germline V gene encodes CDR1 MGHRA and CDR2 YSYEKL. This CDR3 region has 17 residues. V lost 1 base, J lost 5 bases, and 11 bases stayed unmatched. CDR3 sequence: CASSQGEPGQGRETQYF. As DNA, the CDR3 is TGCGCCAGCAGCCAAGGAGAACCGGGACAGGGCAGGGAGACCCAGTACTTC.

The chain recombines TRBV19 with TRBJ1-5, with 9 positions matching TRBD1. This CDR3 is built from 16 residues. Germline V CDR1 and CDR2: LNHDA, SQIVND (reference sequence). Trimming took 2 bases from V and 7 from J; bases not matched to a gene: 9. The DNA for the CDR3 is TGTGCCAGTAGTATATTGGGACAGGGAGAGAGCCAGCCCCAGCATTTT. Residues: CASSILGQGESQPQHF.

The gene calls are TRBV7-9 and TRBJ1-1; D is unresolved. V was shortened by 1 base and J by 3 bases, with 12 bases between the two germline ends. The CDR3 loop spans 15 amino acids. Germline V gene lookup returns CDR1 SEHNR and CDR2 FQNEAQ (reference sequence). CDR3 in amino acids: CASSLGWREDTEAFF. As DNA, the CDR3 is TGTGCCAGCAGCTTAGGTTGGAGGGAGGACACTGAAGCTTTCTTT. Combining the CDR3 with reference TRBV7-9 and TRBJ1-1 gives the whole variable domain DTGVSQNPRHKITKRGQNVTFRCDPISEHNRLYWYRQTLGQGPEFLTYFQNEAQLEKSRLLSDRFSAERPKGSFSTLEIQRTEQGDSAMYLCASSLGWREDTEAFFGQGTRLTVV.

V is TRBV28 and J is TRBJ1-2, with D perhaps TRBD1 (5 bases). Trimming removed 6 bases from V and 8 bases from J, with 22 bases in between. The CDR3 covers 15 residues. Germline lookup yields CDR1 MDHEN and CDR2 SYDVKM. The CDR3 reads CASSPQGDLPGGYTF. DNA for the CDR3: TGTGCCAGCAGCCCACAAGGGGATCTGCCCGGGGGCTACACCTTC.

The chain has TRBV6-5 and TRBJ2-1; D unresolved. Germline V gives CDR1 MNHEY, CDR2 SVGAGI. With 1 base removed from V and 6 bases from J, the gap between germline ends came to 13 bases. The CDR3 is made up of 15 amino acids. The CDR3 loop reads CASSYWRSYSNEQFF. The CDR3 DNA reads TGTGCCAGCAGTTACTGGCGGTCATACTCCAATGAGCAGTTCTTC.

This rearrangement joins TRBV7-9 to TRBJ2-7; D is perhaps TRBD2 (5 bases). V lost 6 bases and J 6 bases, leaving 21 bases between the germline ends. Germline lookup yields CDR1 SEHNR and CDR2 FQNEAQ (reference sequence). The CDR3 totals 15 residues. CDR3 DNA: TGTGCCAGCAGTTCGGCCAGACTGTATGAGGGCGAGCAGTACTTC. It translates to CASSSARLYEGEQYF.

This clone was observed a few times. The CDR3: CSVRTGLNEKLFF. Written as DNA, the CDR3 is TGCAGCGTCCGGACAGGTCTTAATGAAAAACTGTTTTTT. This chain joins TRBV29-1 and TRBJ1-4, with TRBD1 matching 7 bases. The CDR3 runs 13 residues. From germline, CDR1 is SQVTM and CDR2 ANQGSEA. Unmatched junction bases numbered 5, after V lost 6 bases and J lost 4 bases. The full variable domain, rest sourced from reference TRBV29-1 and TRBJ1-4, is SAVISQKPSRDICQRGTSLTIQCQVDSQVTMMFWYRQQPGQSLTLIATANQGSEATYESGFVIDKFPISRPNLTFSTLTVSNMSPEDSSIYLCSVRTGLNEKLFFGSGTQLSVL.

The chain combines TRBV19 with TRBJ2-6; D unclear. Trimming shortened V by 5 bases and J by 1 base, and 6 bases separated the two germline ends. Germline-derived CDR1 and CDR2 are LNHDA and SQIVND (reference sequence). This CDR3 has 14 residues. CDR3 bases: TGTGCCAGTAGTGAAGAGTCTGGGGCCAACGTCCTGACTTTC. It is translated as CASSEESGANVLTF. Using reference TRBV19 and TRBJ2-6 for the parts outside the CDR3, the full variable domain is DGGITQSPKYLFRKEGQNVTLSCEQNLNHDAMYWYRQDPGQGLRLIYYSQIVNDFQKGDIAEGYSVSREKKESFPLTVTSAQKNPTAFYLCASSEESGANVLTFGAGSRLTVL.

The chain combines TRBV29-1 with TRBJ1-2; TRBD1 is a possible D gene (5 bases). Between the trimmed V and J ends, which lost 4 bases and 2 bases, there was a span of 14 bases. The CDR3 has 14 residues. Germline loops: CDR1 SQVTM, CDR2 ANQGSEA. Written as DNA, the CDR3 is TGCAGCGTTGGGGCCGGGACTGCGAACTATGGCTACACCTTC. Its protein is CSVGAGTANYGYTF.

V is TRBV4-2 and J is TRBJ2-7, with D possibly matching TRBD2 (5 bases). Trimming removed 1 base at V and 2 bases at J, with 21 bases between. This CDR3 comprises 18 residues. Germline V gives CDR1 LGHNA, CDR2 YNFKEQ. CDR3 sequence: CASSQGGGKRPGTYEQYF. CDR3 nucleotides: TGTGCCAGCAGCCAAGGTGGTGGTAAGCGTCCGGGGACCTACGAGCAGTACTTC.

The J gene is TRBJ2-2, the V gene TRBV29-1; 12 nucleotides match TRBD2. The V gene end was trimmed by 7 bases and the J gene end by 5 bases; junction bases not matched to a gene: 8. Germline-derived CDR1 and CDR2 are SQVTM and ANQGSEA. The CDR3 totals 15 residues. The CDR3 DNA sequence: TGCAGCGCCGCGACTAGCGGGAGTTATACCGGGGAGCTGTTTTTT. Residues: CSAATSGSYTGELFF.

The rearrangement uses TRBV7-2 and TRBJ2-1; 7 nucleotides align to TRBD2. The trim removed 3 bases at V and 4 bases at J, leaving 6 bases unmatched. CDR3 length equals 15 residues. The V gene's germline CDR1 is SGHTA and CDR2 FQGNSA. Here the CDR3 reads CASSFLAELYNEQFF. CDR3 in DNA: TGTGCCAGCAGCTTCCTAGCGGAACTTTACAATGAGCAGTTCTTC.

This chain links TRBV27 with TRBJ2-7; D gene unclear. CDR1 is MNHEY, CDR2 SMNVEV, per germline (reference sequence). V gave up 9 bases and J gave up 6 bases, with 24 bases separating them. The CDR3 extends over 15 amino acids. The CDR3, as DNA: TGTGCCAGTTCGTTTGTTGCAACCCAAGGCGGCGAGCAGTACTTC. The encoded protein is CASSFVATQGGEQYF.

The rearrangement uses TRBV7-2 and TRBJ2-1; no definite D call. V gave up 1 base and J gave up 4 bases, with 11 bases separating them. CDR3 length equals 15 residues. CDR1 is SGHTA and CDR2 is FQGNSA in the germline V gene. The chain's CDR3 is CASSLVPGTYNEQFF. The CDR3 bases are TGTGCCAGCAGCTTAGTCCCAGGAACGTACAATGAGCAGTTCTTC.

This clone was detected only once. The chain uses TRBV19 and TRBJ2-7; possible D gene TRBD1, 7 bases. CDR1 LNHDA and CDR2 SQIVND come from the germline V gene (reference sequence). V lost 4 bases, J lost 0 bases, and 16 bases lay in between. The CDR3 runs 16 residues. The CDR3 nucleotides are TGTGCCAGTAGTAGAGGGGGCGGGGACAGCTCCTACGAGCAGTACTTC. It is translated as CASSRGGGDSSYEQYF.

The chain carries TRBV9 and TRBJ2-3; 8 nucleotides agree with TRBD2. The CDR3 consists of 16 residues. Germline assignment: CDR1 SGDLS and CDR2 YYNGEE. The V and J ends lost 2 bases and 7 bases, in that order; junction bases with no gene match: 12. The CDR3 spells CASSVLTGGPRNTQYF. The CDR3 coding sequence is TGTGCCAGCAGCGTCCTTACGGGAGGGCCCAGAAATACGCAGTATTTT.

The chain is built from TRBV10-3 and TRBJ1-1, with D perhaps matching TRBD1 (5 bases). The germline gives CDR1 ENHRY, CDR2 SYGVKD. The CDR3 has 13 residues. V lost 2 bases and J 6 bases, leaving 10 bases between the germline ends. CDR3 sequence (DNA): TGTGCCATCAGTGAGAGCGGGACCCCTGAAGCTTTCTTT. Residues: CAISESGTPEAFF.

V gene TRBV30 combines with J gene TRBJ2-7; the D gene is possibly TRBD2 (6 bases). Trimming took 0 bases from V and 2 from J, leaving 20 bases between them. Germline CDR1 reads GTSNPN; CDR2 reads SVGIG (reference sequence). There are 17 residues in the CDR3. This CDR3 reads CAWSVRAGGYNPYEQYF. Written as DNA, the CDR3 is TGTGCCTGGAGTGTAAGAGCGGGTGGGTATAATCCCTACGAGCAGTACTTC.

The V call is TRBV19, the J call TRBJ2-7; D call uncertain. This CDR3 has 13 residues. V was pared by 3 bases and J by 3 bases, with 9 bases between. Germline V lookup: CDR1 LNHDA, CDR2 SQIVND (reference sequence). As DNA, the CDR3 is TGTGCCAGTAGTATTAACAGTCTCTACGAGCAGTACTTC. It encodes CASSINSLYEQYF.